This TCR beta chain was obtained from a study of glioma-infiltrating T cells after dendritic cell vaccination. This table comes from immunoSEQ multiplex PCR, and its TCRdb copy is limited to in-frame clones, with some not included. This sample has around 60,000 clones, with around nine tenths found just once. This clone was seen a handful of times. With V trimmed by 0 bases and J by 5 bases, 7 bases remained unmatched. This CDR3 is built from 16 residues. Germline CDR1 and CDR2: LNHNV and YYDKDF (reference sequence). Documented time point: after dendritic cell vaccination, including at tumor progression/relapse.

The chain uses TRBV15 and TRBJ1-2; TRBD1 agrees at 9 bases. The receptor was isolated from a human donor with glioblastoma. Sequencing used blood, obtained after dendritic cell vaccination. The DNA for the CDR3 is TGTGCCACCAGCAGAGAACAGGGGGCCCCCTTATATGGCTACACCTTC. This codes for CATSREQGAPLYGYTF.